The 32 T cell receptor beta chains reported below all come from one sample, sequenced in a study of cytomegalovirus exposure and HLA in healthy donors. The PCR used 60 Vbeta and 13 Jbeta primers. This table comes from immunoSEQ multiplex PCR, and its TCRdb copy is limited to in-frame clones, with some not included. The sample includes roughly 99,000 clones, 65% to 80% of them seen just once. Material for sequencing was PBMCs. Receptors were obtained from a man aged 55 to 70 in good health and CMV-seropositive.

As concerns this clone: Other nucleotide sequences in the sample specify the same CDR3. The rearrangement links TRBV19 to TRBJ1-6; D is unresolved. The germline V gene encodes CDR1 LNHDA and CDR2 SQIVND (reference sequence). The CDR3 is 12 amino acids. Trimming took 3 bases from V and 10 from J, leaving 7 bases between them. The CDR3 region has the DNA TGTGCCAGTAGTATTGGCGGCTCACCCCTCCACTTT. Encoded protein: CASSIGGSPLHF.

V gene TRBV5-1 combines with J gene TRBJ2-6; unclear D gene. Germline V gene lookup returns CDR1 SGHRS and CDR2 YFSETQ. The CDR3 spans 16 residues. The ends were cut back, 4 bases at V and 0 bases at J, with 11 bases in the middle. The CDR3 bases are TGCGCCAGCAGCATAGGAGAGTCCTCTGGGGCCAACGTCCTGACTTTC. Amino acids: CASSIGESSGANVLTF.

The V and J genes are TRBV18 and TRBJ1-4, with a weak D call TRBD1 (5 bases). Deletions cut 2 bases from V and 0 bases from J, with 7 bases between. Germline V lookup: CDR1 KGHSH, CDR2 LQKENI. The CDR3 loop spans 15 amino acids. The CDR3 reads CASSPGAATNEKLFF. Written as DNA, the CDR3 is TGTGCCAGCTCACCAGGGGCAGCAACTAATGAAAAACTGTTTTTT.

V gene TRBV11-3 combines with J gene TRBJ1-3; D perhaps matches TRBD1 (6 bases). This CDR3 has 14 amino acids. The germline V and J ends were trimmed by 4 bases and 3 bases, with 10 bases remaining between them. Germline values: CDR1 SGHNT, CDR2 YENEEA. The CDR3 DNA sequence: TGTGCCAGCAGCTCTCCAGGGGATGGAAACACCATATATTTT. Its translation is CASSSPGDGNTIYF.

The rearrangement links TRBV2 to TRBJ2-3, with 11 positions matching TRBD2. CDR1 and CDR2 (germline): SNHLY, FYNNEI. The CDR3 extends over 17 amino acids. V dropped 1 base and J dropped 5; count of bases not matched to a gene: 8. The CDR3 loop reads CASSEGASGGLVDTQYF. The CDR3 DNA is TGTGCCAGCAGTGAAGGGGCTAGCGGGGGGTTAGTAGATACGCAGTATTTT.

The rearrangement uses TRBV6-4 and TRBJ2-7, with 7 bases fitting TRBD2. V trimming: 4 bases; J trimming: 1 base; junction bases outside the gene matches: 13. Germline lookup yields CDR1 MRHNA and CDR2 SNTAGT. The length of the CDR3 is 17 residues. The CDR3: CASSAPTKSGVSYEQYF. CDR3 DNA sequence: TGTGCCAGCAGTGCCCCGACTAAGAGCGGGGTATCCTACGAGCAGTACTTC.

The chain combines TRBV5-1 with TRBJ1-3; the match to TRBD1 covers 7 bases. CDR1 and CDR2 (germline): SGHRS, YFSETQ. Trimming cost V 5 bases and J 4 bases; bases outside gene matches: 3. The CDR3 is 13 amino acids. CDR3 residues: CASRGTAGNTIYF. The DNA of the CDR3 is TGCGCCAGCAGGGGGACAGCGGGAAACACCATATATTTT.

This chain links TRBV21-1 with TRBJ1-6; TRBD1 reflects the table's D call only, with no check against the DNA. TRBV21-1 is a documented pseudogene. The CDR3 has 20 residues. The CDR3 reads CASSTAGWGNNYFGNSPLHF. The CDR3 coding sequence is TGTGCCAGCAGCACAGCGGGATGGGGCAATAACTATTTTGGGAATTCACCCCTCCACTTT.

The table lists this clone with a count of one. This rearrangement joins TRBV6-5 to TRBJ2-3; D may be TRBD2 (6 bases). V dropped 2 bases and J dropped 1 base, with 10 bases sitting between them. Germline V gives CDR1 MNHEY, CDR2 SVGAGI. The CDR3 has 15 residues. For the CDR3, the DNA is TGTGCCAGCAGTTACCGCGCGGGACGCACAGATACGCAGTATTTT. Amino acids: CASSYRAGRTDTQYF.

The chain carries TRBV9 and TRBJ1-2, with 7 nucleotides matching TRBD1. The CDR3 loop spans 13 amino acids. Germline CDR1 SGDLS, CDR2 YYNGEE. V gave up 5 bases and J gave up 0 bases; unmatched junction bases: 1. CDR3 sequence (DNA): TGTGCCAGCAGGGGGACAGCTAACTATGGCTACACCTTC. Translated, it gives CASRGTANYGYTF.

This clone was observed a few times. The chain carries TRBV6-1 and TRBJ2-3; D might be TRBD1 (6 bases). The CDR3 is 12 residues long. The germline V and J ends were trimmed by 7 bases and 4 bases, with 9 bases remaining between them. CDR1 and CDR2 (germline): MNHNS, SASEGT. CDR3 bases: TGTGCCAGCAACAGGGTTGCAGATACGCAGTATTTT. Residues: CASNRVADTQYF.

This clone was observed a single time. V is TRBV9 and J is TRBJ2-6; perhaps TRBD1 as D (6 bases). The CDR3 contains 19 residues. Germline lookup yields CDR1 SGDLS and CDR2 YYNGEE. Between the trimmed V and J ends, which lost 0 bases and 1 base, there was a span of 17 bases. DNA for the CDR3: TGTGCCAGCAGCGTAGGCCCCAGGACAGAGACGTCTGGGGCCAACGTCCTGACTTTC. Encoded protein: CASSVGPRTETSGANVLTF. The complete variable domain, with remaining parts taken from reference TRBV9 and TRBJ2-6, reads DSGVTQTPKHLITATGQRVTLRCSPRSGDLSVYWYQQSLDQGLQFLIQYYNGEERAKGNILERFSAQQFPDLHSELNLSSLELGDSALYFCASSVGPRTETSGANVLTFGAGSRLTVL.

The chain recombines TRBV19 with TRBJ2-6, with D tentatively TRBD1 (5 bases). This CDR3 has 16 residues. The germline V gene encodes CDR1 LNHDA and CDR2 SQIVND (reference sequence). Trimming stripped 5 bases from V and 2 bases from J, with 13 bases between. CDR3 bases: TGTGCCAGTAGTCAGGCTCAGGGAACTGGGGCCAACGTCCTGACTTTC. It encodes CASSQAQGTGANVLTF. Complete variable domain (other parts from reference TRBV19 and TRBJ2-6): DGGITQSPKYLFRKEGQNVTLSCEQNLNHDAMYWYRQDPGQGLRLIYYSQIVNDFQKGDIAEGYSVSREKKESFPLTVTSAQKNPTAFYLCASSQAQGTGANVLTFGAGSRLTVL.

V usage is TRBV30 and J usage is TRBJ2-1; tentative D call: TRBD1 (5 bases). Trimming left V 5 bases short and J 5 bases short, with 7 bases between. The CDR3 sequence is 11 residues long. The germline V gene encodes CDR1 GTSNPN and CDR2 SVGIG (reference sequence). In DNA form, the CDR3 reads TGTGCCTGGGGGGCGGACAATGAGCAGTTCTTC. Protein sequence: CAWGADNEQFF.

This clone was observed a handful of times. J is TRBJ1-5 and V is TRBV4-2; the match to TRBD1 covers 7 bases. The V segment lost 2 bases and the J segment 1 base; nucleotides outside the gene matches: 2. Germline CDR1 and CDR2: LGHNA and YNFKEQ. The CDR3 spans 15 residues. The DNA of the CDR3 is TGTGCCAGCAGCCAACGACAGGGAAGCAATCAGCCCCAGCATTTT. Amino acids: CASSQRQGSNQPQHF.

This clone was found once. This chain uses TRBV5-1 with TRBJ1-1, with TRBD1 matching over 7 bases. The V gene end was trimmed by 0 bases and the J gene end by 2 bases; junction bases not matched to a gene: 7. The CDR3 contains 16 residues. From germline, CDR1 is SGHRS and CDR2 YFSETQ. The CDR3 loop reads CASSLEGAVANTEAFF. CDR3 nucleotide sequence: TGCGCCAGCAGCTTGGAGGGGGCCGTCGCTAACACTGAAGCTTTCTTT.

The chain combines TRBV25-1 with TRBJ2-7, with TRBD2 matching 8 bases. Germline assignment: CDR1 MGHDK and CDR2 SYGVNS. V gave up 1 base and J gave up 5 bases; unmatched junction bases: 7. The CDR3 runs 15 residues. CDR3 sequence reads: CASSEFNGGDDEQYF. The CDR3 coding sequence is TGTGCCAGCAGTGAATTTAACGGGGGGGACGACGAGCAGTACTTC.

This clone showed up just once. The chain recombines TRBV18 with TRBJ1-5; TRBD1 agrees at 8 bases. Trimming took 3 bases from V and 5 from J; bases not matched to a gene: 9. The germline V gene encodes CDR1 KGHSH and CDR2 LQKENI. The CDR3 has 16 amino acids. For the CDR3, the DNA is TGTGCCAGCTCACCGCCCCTGGCGACAGGGGATCAGCCCCAGCATTTT. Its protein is CASSPPLATGDQPQHF.

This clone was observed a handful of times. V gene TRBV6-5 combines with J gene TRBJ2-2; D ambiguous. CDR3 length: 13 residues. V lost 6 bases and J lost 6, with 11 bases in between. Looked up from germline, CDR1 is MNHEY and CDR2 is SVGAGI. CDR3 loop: CASSPLFSGELFF. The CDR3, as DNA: TGTGCCAGCAGCCCTCTCTTCTCCGGGGAGCTGTTTTTT.

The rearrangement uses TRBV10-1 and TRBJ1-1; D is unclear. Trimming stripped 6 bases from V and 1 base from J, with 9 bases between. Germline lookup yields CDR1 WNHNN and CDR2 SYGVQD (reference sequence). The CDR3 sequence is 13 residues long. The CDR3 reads CASREMRNTEAFF. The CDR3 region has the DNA TGCGCCAGCAGAGAGATGCGGAACACTGAAGCTTTCTTT.

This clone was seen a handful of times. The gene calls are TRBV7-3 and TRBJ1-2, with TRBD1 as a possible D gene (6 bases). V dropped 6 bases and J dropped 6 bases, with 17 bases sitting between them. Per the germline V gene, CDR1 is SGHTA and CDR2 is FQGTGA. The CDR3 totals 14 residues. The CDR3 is CASRPAEQGHGYTF. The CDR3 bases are TGTGCCAGCAGACCCGCGGAACAGGGTCATGGCTACACCTTC.

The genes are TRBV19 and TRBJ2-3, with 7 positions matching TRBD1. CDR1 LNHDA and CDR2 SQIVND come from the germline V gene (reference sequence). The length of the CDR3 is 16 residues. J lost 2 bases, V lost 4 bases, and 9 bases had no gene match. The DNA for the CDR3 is TGTGCCAGTAGTAACCGACAGGGCTGGCACACAGATACGCAGTATTTT. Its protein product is CASSNRQGWHTDTQYF.

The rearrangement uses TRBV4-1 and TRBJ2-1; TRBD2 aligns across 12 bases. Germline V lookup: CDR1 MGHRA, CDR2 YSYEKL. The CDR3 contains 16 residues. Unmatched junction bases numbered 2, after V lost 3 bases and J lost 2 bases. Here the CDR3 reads CASSHWTSGAYNEQFF. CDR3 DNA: TGCGCCAGCAGCCACTGGACTAGCGGGGCCTACAATGAGCAGTTCTTC.

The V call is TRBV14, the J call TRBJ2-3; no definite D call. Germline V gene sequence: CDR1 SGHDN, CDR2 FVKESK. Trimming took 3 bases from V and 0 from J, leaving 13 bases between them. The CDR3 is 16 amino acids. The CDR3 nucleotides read TGTGCCAGCAGCCATACATTACACCTTAGCACAGATACGCAGTATTTT. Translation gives CASSHTLHLSTDTQYF.

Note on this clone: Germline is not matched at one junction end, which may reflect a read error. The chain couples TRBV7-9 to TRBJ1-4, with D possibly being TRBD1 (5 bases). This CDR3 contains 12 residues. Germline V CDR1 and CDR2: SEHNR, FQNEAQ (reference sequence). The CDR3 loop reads CSSSSGHQGLFF. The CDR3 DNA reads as TGTTCCAGCAGCTCCGGACACCAAGGGCTGTTTTTT.

As DNA, the CDR3 is TGTGCCAGCAGTTACGCGAGATGGGATACGCAGTATTTT. Amino acid sequence: CASSYARWDTQYF. The chain combines TRBV6-5 with TRBJ2-3; D is ambiguous. CDR3 length: 13 amino acids. The germline V and J ends were trimmed by 2 bases and 6 bases, with 9 bases remaining between them. CDR1 MNHEY and CDR2 SVGAGI come from the germline V gene.

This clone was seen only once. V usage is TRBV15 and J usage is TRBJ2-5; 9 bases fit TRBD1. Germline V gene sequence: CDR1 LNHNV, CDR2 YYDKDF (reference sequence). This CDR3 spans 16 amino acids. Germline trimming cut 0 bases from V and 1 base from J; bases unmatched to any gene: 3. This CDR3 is CATSRDMGQGQETQYF. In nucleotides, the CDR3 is TGTGCCACCAGCAGAGATATGGGACAGGGCCAAGAGACCCAGTACTTC.

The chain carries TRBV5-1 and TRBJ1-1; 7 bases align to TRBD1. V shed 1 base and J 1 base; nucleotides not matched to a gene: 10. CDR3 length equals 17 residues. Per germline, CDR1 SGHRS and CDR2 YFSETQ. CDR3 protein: CASSLIPGQRTNTEAFF. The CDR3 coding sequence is TGCGCCAGCAGCTTGATCCCGGGACAGCGAACGAACACTGAAGCTTTCTTT.

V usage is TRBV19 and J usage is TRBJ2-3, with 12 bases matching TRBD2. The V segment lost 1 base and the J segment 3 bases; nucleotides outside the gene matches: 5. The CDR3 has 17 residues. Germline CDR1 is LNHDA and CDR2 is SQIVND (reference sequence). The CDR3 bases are TGTGCCAGTAGTATAGGGGTACTAGCGGGGGGTACAGATACGCAGTATTTT. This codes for CASSIGVLAGGTDTQYF.

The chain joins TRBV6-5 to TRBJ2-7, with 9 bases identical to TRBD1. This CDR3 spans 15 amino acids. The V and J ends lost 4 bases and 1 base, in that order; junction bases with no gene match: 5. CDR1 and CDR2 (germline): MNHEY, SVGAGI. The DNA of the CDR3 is TGTGCCAGCAGTTTCCGAGGACAGGGGTCCTACGAGCAGTACTTC. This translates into CASSFRGQGSYEQYF.

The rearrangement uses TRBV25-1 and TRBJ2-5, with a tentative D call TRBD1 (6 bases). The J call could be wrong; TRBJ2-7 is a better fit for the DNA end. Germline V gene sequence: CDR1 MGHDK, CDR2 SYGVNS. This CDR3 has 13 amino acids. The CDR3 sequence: CGSGRGGSYEQYF. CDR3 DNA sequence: TGTGGGAGTGGCAGGGGTGGCTCCTACGAGCAGTACTTC.

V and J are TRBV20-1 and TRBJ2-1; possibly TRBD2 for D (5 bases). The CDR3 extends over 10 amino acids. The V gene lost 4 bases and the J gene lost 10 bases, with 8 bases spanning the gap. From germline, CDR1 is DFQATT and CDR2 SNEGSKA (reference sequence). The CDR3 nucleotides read TGCAGTGCTAAAAGAGGGGAGCAGTTCTTC. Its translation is CSAKRGEQFF.